This entry lists 8 T cell receptor beta chains sequenced from one sample in a study of cytomegalovirus exposure and HLA in healthy donors. The study ran its PCR with 60 Vbeta and 13 Jbeta primers. Assay: immunoSEQ multiplex PCR; the TCRdb copy retains only in-frame clones and omits some. In all, the sample yields roughly 120,000 clones. Material for sequencing was PBMCs. The source of these receptors is a man between 18 and 29 years old in good health and CMV-seronegative.

The chain employs TRBV29-1 and TRBJ1-2, with D maybe TRBD1 (6 bases). Trimming cost V 2 bases and J 1 base, with 11 bases left between them. CDR1 is SQVTM, CDR2 ANQGSEA, per germline. The CDR3 runs 14 residues. The CDR3 protein is CSVEIEGVNYGYTF. CDR3 DNA: TGCAGCGTTGAAATTGAGGGGGTTAACTATGGCTACACCTTC.

The CDR3 reads CASSRQGAGGNQPQHF. CDR3 in DNA: TGTGCCAGCTCACGACAGGGGGCGGGGGGCAATCAGCCCCAGCATTTT. V is TRBV18 and J is TRBJ1-5, with 10 bases lining up with TRBD1. The CDR3 runs 16 residues. Germline-derived CDR1 and CDR2 are KGHSH and LQKENI. J was trimmed by 2 bases and V by 4 bases; bases with no gene match: 5.

The CDR3 DNA reads as TGTGCCAGCAGCTTAGACCGGACAGGGCAGTACTTC. As protein: CASSLDRTGQYF. The chain carries TRBV6-5 and TRBJ2-5; TRBD1 matches 8 bases. This CDR3 spans 12 amino acids. Trimming at V came to 6 bases and at J to 11 bases, leaving 8 bases not matched to a gene. The germline CDR1 and CDR2 sequences are MNHEY and SVGAGI.

The chain joins TRBV7-6 to TRBJ2-2; perhaps TRBD1 as D (5 bases). The CDR3 covers 15 residues. V was trimmed by 2 bases and J by 7 bases, leaving 14 bases between them. Germline CDR1 and CDR2: SGHVS and FNYEAQ. This CDR3 reads CASSLISQGHGELFF. DNA of the CDR3: TGTGCCAGCAGCTTAATCTCTCAGGGTCACGGGGAGCTGTTTTTT.

CDR3 amino acids: CASSLVGRSTDTQYF. CDR3 DNA sequence: TGTGCCAGCAGCTTGGTGGGCCGGAGCACAGATACGCAGTATTTT. This rearrangement joins TRBV5-5 to TRBJ2-3; unclear D gene. Trimming removed 0 bases at V and 0 bases at J, with 8 bases between. Germline CDR1 SGHKS, CDR2 YYEKEE (reference sequence). The CDR3 contains 15 residues.

This chain links TRBV6-5 with TRBJ2-7; 7 bases are shared with TRBD1. CDR3 length: 15 amino acids. Germline V CDR1 and CDR2: MNHEY, SVGAGI. The ends lost 0 bases at V and 6 bases at J; junction bases unmatched: 8. CDR3 DNA: TGTGCCAGCAGTTACTCCCCATTGCCAGGGGGCGAGCAGTACTTC. The encoded protein is CASSYSPLPGGEQYF.

The J gene is TRBJ2-2, the V gene TRBV7-9; no clear D. V gave up 5 bases and J gave up 4 bases, with 11 bases separating them. The CDR3 is made up of 14 amino acids. Germline CDR1 reads SEHNR; CDR2 reads FQNEAQ (reference sequence). The DNA for the CDR3 is TGTGCCAGCAGCCCGATCGGTAGCACCGGGGAGCTGTTTTTT. This sequence encodes CASSPIGSTGELFF.

This sequence joins TRBV30 and TRBJ2-1; 8 nucleotides agree with TRBD2. Germline V CDR1 and CDR2: GTSNPN, SVGIG (reference sequence). Trimming at V came to 5 bases and at J to 0 bases, leaving 6 bases not matched to a gene. The CDR3 spans 15 residues. CDR3 sequence reads: CAWFGGASSYNEQFF. As DNA, the CDR3 is TGTGCCTGGTTCGGGGGGGCCTCCTCCTACAATGAGCAGTTCTTC.